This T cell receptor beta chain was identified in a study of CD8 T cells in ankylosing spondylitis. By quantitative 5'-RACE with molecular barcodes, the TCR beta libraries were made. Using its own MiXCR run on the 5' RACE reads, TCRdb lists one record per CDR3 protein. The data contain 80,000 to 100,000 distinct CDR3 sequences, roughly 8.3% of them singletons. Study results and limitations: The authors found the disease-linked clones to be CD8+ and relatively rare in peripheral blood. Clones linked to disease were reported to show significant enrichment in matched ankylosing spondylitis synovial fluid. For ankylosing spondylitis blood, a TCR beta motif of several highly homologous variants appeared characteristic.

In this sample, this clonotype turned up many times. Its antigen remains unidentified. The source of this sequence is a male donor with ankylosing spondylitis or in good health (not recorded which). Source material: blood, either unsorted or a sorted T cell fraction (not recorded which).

The CDR3 sequence is CASSLARVVTEAFF. DNA for the CDR3: TGTGCCAGCAGCTTAGCCAGGGTAGTCACTGAAGCTTTCTTT. The chain is built from TRBV11-2 and TRBJ1-1; TRBD1 might be the D (5 bases). Germline V CDR1 and CDR2: SGHAT, FQNNGV. The CDR3 loop spans 14 amino acids. Between the trimmed V and J ends, which lost 1 base and 4 bases, there was a span of 10 bases.